This record looks at one T cell receptor (beta chain) sequence and its context. Its target is not known. A 5'RACE template-switching step, the method used to make TCR cDNA, added a universal primer site and UMIs. MiXCR, applied by TCRdb to the 5' RACE reads, yields one record per CDR3 protein. This sample yields fewer than 350,000 distinct CDR3 sequences, of which over 8% are seen a single time; about 20% belongs to the top ten. The data are from a study of T cells after yellow fever vaccination. Study results and caveats: FACS-sorted repertoires could harbor abundant contaminating bulk-population clonotypes. A large majority of primary-vaccination clones showed up again after the booster (about 97% CD4, almost 90% CD8). It was the secondary response that reached its peak faster, day 5 versus 15, but it was weaker.

The germline V gene has CDR1 ENHRY and CDR2 SYGVKD. This CDR3 comprises 16 residues. Between the trimmed V and J ends, which lost 0 bases and 4 bases, there was a span of 13 bases. The receptor comes from a man younger than 35 who received the YFV17D yellow fever vaccine. The chain carries TRBV10-3 and TRBJ2-1, with D maybe TRBD2 (6 bases). The source material was PBMCs, sampled on the day of the first yellow fever vaccination. This CDR3 reads CAISESWGELYNEQFF. The CDR3 DNA reads as TGTGCCATCAGTGAGTCGTGGGGGGAACTTTACAATGAGCAGTTCTTC.